This T cell receptor beta chain originates from a study of T cell responses to AZD1222 COVID-19 vaccine. Study-level results: The repertoires were collected only after the peak T cell response.

The method was immunoSEQ multiplex PCR; TCRdb's version includes in-frame clones alone and lacks a portion of them. Of 150,000 to 200,000 clones listed, more than 80% are singletons. On this clone itself: Its antigen is not identified.

The CDR3 is made up of 14 amino acids. The V end lost 4 bases, the J end lost 0 bases, and 9 bases lay between the germline ends. Germline CDR1 reads LGHDT; CDR2 reads YNNKEL (reference sequence). Sequencing used peripheral blood, obtained on day 0 of AZD1222 vaccination. The V call is TRBV3-1 (or the pseudogene TRBV3-2), the J call TRBJ1-1; no firm D call. This receptor was taken from an adult in good health. The CDR3: CASSLEGLNTEAFF. CDR3 nucleotides: TGTGCCAGCAGCCTTGAAGGGTTGAACACTGAAGCTTTCTTT.